Given below is one T cell receptor beta chain in context. Ten or more counts support this clonotype. Its antigen target is currently unknown. No clone much larger than this one lies a single base away; base qualities are absent. This entry is derived from a study of T cells in Graves' hyperthyroidism and ophthalmopathy (dated by TCRdb to about 2019). Study-wide context: Peripheral blood samples were taken at the time of initial diagnosis, prior to any treatment. Once sampling was done, hyperthyroidism patients were given methimazole at a starting dose of 30 mg daily, whereas ophthalmopathy patients were given high-dose intravenous methylprednisolone. In addition, the study compared T-cell repertoires in thyroid tissue and in blood from six Graves' hyperthyroidism patients. According to the paper, TCR Vbeta CDR3 sequencing was carried out on some 130 peripheral blood samples, which came from more than 40 ophthalmopathy, around 74 hyperthyroidism and roughly 17 progressor patients. To identify distinguishing TCR V-J signatures, a discovery cohort of about 100 patients was used, comprising 40 to 45 with Graves' ophthalmopathy and 57 with stable Graves' hyperthyroidism. Prospective prediction of ophthalmopathy was tested in an independent validation cohort consisting of some 18 hyperthyroidism patients and over 15 patients who later progressed to ophthalmopathy. The 95 to 100 discovery patients were randomly split 7:3 into training and test sets.

Amplification of TCR beta CDR3 regions was carried out from RNA transcripts. The first round of RT-PCR for the TCR CDR3 was performed with the HTBI primer set and the Qiagen OneStep RT-PCR kit. A second multiplex PCR round built the libraries, followed by size selection and purification. Libraries were sequenced paired-end with 100 bp reads on an Illumina HiSeq2000. As for how the authors treated the data: SOAPnuke was used to process the raw data, with reads discarded if the reads contained adapters or uncalled bases, had a mean Phred below 15, or lacked an exact constant-primer or identifier match. High-quality paired reads were merged with COPE v1.2.5, and unique nucleotide sequences were defined as clonotypes. MiTCR v1.1 was used to align the clonotypes against IMGT TRBV, TRBD and TRBJ reference segments. Analysis was restricted to V-J combinations with a frequency above 0.0001, which covered roughly 99% of repertoires. A TCS score was defined as the ratio of F50 (clonal expansion) to E x V (chaos), with BLOSUM62-based TCRdist applied between CDR3 peptides within each V-J. Welch's t-statistics and random forest reduced roughly 530 V-J features to 13, which were used in a naive Bayes classifier (R e1071). TCRdb took the public reads, trimmed them with fastp at Q25, ran MiXCR for clone calling and kept in-frame beta chains. Rows are unified per CDR3 protein, each entry keeping the most common DNA and genes. These V and J calls are TCRdb output, not the study's own analysis. The sample includes fewer than 550,000 distinct CDR3 sequences, with approximately 15% observed a single time. Of the sample, roughly 15% falls within the top ten clones.

The research as a whole found: Ophthalmopathy was separated from stable hyperthyroidism by a 13 V-J signature model, with 87.88% sensitivity and about 81% specificity obtained in cross-validation and 80%/75% obtained in testing. In validation, the model predicted progression to ophthalmopathy with over 60% sensitivity and over 72% specificity, a median of around six months before onset. Sample size was not statistically predetermined, and blinding of investigators to group allocation was not performed. Most expanded thyroid clonotypes (frequency above 0.001) were also detected in blood, a finding suggesting that blood repertoires may reflect thyroid immune responses.

Stable Graves' hyperthyroidism was defined as the absence of progression to ophthalmopathy over 18 months of follow-up. Hyperthyroidism patients were aged 18 to 65 years and newly diagnosed, with disease duration of less than 2 months. Any patient with an uncontrolled infection, another autoimmune disease, pregnancy or lactation was excluded. Diagnoses relied on clinical symptoms, serum thyroxine and TRAb, thyroid ultrasound and orbital computed tomography. PBMCs were separated from 7.5 to 10 ml of fresh peripheral blood using Ficoll-Paque density gradient centrifugation. Total RNA was extracted using Trizol reagent, and RNA quality was assessed on an Agilent 2100 Bioanalyzer. At the junction V is shortened by 3 bases and J by 5 bases; bases outside the gene matches: 8. In the germline V gene, CDR1 corresponds to ENHRY and CDR2 to SYGVKD. Spanning cysteine to phenylalanine, the CDR3 consists of 15 amino acids. The sequence is cut down to CDR3 DNA, 45 bases in frame from base 1.

The rearrangement combines TRBV10-3 with TRBJ2-7, with 9 junctional bases fitting TRBD1. The receptor was isolated from a woman younger than 30 with Graves' hyperthyroidism. Sequencing was done on a sample of blood. The bases are TGTGCCATCAGTGACCTGGACAGGGGTAACAACGAGCAGTACTTC. This codes for CAISDLDRGNNEQYF.